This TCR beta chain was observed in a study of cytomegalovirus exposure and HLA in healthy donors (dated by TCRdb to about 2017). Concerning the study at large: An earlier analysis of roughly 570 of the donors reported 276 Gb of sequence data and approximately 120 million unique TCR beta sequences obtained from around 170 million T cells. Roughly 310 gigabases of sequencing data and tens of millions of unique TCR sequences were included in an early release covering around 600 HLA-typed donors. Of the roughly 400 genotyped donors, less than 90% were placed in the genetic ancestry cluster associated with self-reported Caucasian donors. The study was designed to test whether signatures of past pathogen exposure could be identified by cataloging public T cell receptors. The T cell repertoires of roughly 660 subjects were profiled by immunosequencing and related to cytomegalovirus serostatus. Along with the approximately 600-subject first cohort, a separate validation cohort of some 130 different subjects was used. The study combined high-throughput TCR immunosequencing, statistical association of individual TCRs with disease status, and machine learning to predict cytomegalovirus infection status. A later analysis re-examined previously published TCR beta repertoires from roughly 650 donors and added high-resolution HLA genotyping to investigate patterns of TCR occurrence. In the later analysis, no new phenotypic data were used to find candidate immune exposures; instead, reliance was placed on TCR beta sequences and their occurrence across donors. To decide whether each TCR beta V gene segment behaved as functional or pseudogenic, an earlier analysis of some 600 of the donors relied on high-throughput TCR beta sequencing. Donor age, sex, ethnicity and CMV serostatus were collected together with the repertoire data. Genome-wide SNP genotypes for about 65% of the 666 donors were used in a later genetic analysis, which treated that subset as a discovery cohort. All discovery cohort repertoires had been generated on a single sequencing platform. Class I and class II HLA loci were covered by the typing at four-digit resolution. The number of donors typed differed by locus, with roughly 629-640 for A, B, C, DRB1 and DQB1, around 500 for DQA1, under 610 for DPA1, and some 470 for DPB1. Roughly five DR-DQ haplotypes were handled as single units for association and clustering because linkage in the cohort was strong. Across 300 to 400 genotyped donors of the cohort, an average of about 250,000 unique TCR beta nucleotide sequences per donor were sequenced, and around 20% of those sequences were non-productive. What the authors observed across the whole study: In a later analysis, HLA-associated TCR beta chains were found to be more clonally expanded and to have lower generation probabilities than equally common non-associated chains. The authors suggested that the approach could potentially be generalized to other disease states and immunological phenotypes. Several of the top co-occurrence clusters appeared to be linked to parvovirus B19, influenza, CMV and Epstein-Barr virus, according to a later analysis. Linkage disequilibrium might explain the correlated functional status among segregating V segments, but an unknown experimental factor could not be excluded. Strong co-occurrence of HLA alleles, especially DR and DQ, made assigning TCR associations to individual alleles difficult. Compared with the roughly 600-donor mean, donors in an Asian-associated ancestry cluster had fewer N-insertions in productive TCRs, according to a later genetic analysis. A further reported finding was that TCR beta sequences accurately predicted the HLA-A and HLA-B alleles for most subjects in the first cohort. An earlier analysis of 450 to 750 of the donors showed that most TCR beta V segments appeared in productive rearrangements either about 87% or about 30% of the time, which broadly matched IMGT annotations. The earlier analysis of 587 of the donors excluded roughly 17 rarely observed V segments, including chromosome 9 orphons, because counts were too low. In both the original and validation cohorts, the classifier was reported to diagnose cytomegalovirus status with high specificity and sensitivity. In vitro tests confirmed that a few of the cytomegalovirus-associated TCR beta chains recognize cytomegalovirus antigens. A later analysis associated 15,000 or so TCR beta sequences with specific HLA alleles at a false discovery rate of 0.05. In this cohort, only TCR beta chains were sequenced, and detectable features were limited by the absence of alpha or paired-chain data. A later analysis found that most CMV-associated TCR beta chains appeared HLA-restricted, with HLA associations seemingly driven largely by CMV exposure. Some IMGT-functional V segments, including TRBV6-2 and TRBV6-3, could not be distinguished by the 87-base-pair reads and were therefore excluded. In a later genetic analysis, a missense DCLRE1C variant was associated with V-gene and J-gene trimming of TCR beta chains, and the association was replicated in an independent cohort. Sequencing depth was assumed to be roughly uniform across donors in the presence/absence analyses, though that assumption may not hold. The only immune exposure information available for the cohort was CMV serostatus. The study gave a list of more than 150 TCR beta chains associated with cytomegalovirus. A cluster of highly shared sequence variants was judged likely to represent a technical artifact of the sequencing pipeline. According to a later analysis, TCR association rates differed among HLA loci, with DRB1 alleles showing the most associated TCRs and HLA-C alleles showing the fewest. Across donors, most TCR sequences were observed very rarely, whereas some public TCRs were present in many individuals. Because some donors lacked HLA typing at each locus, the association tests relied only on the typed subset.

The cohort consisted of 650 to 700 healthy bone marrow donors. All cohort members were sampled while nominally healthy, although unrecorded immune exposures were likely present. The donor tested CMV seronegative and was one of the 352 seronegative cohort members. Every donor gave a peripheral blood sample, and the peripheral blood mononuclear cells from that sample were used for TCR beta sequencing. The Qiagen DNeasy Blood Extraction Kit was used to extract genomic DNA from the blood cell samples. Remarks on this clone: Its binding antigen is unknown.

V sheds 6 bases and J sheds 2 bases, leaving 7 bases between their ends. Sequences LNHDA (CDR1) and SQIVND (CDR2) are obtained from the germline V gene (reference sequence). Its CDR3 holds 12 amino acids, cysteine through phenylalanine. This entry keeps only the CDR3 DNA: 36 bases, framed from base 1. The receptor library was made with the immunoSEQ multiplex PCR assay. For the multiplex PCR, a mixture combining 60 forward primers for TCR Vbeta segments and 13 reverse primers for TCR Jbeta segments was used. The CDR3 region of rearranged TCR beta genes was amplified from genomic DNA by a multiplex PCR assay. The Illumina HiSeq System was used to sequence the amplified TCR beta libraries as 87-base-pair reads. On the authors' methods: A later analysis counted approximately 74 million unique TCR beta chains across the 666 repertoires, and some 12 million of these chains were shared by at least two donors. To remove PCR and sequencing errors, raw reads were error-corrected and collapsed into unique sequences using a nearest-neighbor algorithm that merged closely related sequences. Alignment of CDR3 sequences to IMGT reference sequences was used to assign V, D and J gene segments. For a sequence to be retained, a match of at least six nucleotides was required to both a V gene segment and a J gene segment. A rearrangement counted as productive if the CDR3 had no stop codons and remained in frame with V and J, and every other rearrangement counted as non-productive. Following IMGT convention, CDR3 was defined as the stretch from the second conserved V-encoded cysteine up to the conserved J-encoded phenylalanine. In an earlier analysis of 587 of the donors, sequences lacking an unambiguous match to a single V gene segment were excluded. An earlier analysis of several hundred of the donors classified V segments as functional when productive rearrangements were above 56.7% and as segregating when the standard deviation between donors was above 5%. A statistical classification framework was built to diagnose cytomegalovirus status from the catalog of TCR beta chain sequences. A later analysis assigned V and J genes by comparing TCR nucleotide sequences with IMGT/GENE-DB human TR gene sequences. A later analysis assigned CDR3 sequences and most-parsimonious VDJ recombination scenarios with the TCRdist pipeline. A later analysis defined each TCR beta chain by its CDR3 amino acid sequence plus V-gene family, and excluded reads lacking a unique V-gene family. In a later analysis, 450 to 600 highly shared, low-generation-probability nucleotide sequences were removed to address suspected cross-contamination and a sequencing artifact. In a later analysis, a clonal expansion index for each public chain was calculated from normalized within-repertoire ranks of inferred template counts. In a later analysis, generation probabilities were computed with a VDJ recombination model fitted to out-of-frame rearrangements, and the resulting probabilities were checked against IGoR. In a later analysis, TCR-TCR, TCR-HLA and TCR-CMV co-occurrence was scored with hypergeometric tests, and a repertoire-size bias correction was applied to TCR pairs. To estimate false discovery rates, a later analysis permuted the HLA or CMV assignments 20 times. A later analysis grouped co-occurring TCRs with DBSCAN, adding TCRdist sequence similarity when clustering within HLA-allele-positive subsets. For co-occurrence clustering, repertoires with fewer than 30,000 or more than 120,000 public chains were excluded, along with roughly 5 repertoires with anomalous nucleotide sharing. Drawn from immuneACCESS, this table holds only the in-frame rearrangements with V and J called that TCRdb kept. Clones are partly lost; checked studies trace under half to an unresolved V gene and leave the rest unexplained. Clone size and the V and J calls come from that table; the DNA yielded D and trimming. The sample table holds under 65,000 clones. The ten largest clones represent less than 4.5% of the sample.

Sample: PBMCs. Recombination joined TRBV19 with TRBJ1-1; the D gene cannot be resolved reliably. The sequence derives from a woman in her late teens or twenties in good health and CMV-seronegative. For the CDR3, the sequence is CASRYGNTEAFF. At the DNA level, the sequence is TGTGCCAGTAGGTACGGTAACACTGAAGCTTTCTTT.